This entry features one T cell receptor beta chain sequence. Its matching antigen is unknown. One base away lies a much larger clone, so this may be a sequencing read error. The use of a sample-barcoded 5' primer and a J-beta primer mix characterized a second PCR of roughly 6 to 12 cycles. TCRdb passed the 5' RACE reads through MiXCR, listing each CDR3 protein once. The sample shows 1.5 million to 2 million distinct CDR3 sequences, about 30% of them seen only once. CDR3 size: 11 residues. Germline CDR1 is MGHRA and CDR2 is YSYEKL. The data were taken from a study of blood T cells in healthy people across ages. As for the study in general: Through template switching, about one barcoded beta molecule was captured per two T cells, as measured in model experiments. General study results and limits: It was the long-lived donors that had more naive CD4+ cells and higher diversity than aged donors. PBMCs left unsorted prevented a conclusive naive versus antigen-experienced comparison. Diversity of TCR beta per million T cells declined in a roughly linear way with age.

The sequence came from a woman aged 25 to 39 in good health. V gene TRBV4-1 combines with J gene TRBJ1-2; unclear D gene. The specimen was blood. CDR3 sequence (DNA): TGCGGCGCCGCTTTTGGCCATGGCTACACCTTC. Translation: CGAAFGHGYTF.